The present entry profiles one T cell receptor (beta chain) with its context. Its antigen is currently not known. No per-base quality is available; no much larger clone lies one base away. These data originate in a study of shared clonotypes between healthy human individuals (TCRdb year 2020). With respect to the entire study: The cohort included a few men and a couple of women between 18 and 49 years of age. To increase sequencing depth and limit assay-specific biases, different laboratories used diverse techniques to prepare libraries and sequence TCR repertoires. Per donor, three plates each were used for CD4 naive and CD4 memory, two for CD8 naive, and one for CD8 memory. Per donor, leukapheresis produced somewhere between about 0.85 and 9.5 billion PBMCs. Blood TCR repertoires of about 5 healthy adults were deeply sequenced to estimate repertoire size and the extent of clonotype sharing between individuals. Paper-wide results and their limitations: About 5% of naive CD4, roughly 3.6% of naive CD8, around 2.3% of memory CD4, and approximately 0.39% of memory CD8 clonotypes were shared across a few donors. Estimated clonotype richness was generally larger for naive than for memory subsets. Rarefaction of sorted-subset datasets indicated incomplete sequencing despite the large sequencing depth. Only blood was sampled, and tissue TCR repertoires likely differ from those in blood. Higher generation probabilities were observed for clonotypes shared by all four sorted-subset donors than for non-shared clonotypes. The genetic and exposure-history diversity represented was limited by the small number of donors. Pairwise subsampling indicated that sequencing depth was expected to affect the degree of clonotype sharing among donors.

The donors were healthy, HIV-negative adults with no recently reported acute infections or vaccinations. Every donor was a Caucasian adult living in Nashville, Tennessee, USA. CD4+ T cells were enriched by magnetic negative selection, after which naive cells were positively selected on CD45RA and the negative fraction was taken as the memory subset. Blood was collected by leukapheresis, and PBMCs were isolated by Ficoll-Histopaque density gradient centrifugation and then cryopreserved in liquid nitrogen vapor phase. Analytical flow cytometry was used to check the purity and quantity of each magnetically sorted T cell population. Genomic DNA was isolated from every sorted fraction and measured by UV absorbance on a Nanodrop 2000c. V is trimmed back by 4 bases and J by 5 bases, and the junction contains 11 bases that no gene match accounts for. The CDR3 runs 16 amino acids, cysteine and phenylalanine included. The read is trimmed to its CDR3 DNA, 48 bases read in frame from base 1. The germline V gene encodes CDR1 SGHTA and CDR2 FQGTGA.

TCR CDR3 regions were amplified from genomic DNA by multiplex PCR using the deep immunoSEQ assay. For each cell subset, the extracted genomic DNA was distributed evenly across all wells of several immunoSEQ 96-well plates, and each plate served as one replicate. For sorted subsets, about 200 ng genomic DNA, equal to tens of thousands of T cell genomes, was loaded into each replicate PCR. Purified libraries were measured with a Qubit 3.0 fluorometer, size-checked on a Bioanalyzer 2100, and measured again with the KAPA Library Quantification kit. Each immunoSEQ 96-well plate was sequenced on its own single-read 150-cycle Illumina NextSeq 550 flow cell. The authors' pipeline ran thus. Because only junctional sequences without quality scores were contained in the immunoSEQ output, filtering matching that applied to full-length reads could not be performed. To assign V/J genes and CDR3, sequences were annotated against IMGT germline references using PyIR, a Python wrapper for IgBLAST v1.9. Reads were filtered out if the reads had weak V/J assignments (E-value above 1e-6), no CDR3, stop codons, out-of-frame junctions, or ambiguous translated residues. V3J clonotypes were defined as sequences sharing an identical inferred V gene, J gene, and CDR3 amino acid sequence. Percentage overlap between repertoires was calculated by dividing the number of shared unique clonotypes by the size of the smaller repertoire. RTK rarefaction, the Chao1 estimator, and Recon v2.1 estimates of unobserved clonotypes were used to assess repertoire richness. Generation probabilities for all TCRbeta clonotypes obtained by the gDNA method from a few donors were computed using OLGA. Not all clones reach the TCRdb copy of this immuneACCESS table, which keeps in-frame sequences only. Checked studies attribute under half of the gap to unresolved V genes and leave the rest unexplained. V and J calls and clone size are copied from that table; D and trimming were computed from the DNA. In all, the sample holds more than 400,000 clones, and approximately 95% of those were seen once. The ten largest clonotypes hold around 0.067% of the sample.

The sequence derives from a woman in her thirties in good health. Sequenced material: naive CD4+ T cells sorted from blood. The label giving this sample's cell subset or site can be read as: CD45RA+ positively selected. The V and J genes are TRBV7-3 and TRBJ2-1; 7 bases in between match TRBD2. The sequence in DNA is TGTGCCAGCAGCTCTTCAACCGGGACTACTAACAATGAGCAGTTCTTC. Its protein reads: CASSSSTGTTNNEQFF. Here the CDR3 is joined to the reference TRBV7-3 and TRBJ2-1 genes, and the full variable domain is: GAGVSQTPSNKVTEKGKYVELRCDPISGHTALYWYRQSLGQGPEFLIYFQGTGAADDSGLPNDRFFAVRPEGSVSTLKIQRTERGDSAVYLCASSSSTGTTNNEQFFGPGTRLTVL.